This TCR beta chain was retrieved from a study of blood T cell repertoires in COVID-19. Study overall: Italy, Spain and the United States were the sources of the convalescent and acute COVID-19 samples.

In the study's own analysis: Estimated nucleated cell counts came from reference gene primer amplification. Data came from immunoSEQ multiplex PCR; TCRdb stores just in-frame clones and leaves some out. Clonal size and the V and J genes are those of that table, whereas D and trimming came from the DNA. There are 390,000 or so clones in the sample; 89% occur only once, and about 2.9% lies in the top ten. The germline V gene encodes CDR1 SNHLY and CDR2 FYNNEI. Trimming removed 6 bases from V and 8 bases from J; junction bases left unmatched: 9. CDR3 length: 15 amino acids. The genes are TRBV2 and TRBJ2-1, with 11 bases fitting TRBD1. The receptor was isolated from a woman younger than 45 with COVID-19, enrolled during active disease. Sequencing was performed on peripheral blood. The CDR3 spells CASRRTGGAPDEQFF. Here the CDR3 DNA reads TGTGCCAGCAGGCGGACAGGGGGCGCCCCCGATGAGCAGTTCTTC.